This TCR beta chain comes out of a study of regulatory T cells in long-lasting Graves disease. In building TCR beta libraries, iRepertoire HTBI primers were used together with Arm-PCR of CDR3 regions. A single record per CDR3 protein comes from TCRdb applying MiXCR to the multiplex PCR reads. The data hold roughly 430,000 distinct CDR3 sequences, with 16% observed a single time. This clonotype was seen repeatedly, ten times or more. What it recognizes is unknown. This sample's time point: newly diagnosed GD, antithyroid drugs for less than 3 months. RNA extracted from PBMCs served as the sequencing template. Study-wide results and limits: Persistent Graves' patients showed a TCR diversity that was lower than that of newly diagnosed ones.

These data also formed part of another study, on T cells in Graves' hyperthyroidism and ophthalmopathy.

This clonotype originated in a young woman with Graves disease. The source was peripheral blood mononuclear cells (PBMCs), collected at new diagnosis, from a patient treated with antithyroid drugs.

The CDR3 sequence is CSAESGGDTDTQYF. CDR3 DNA sequence: TGCAGTGCGGAGAGCGGGGGGGACACAGATACGCAGTATTTT. V gene TRBV20-1 combines with J gene TRBJ2-3; 10 bases align to TRBD2. This CDR3 spans 14 amino acids. V lost 6 bases and J lost 2; bases outside the gene matches: 5. Germline V gene data show CDR1 as DFQATT and CDR2 as SNEGSKA (reference sequence).